This T cell receptor beta chain derives from a study of shared clonotypes between healthy human individuals. Caucasian adults living in Nashville, Tennessee, provided all samples. To note about this clone: Its antigen remains unidentified.

Study-wide findings and caveats: Sorted-subset sequencing was shown by rarefaction to be incomplete despite large depth.

Measured with immunoSEQ multiplex PCR; TCRdb has only the in-frame clones, and not every one. The sample holds 300,000 to 400,000 clones; about 74% are singletons and the top ten take about a tenth. Germline CDR1 and CDR2: GTSNPN and SVGIG (reference sequence). V was cut by 2 bases and J by 0 bases, with 20 bases left in between. The CDR3 is 17 amino acids. This chain joins TRBV30 and TRBJ2-7; D may be TRBD1 (6 bases). Specimen: memory CD4+ T cells sorted from blood. The subset denotes: CD45RA-negative fraction. This clonotype was obtained from a man aged 25 to 40 in good health. The CDR3 DNA sequence: TGTGCCTGGAGTTACGAAATACAAACAGGGTTCTCCTACGAGCAGTACTTC. This translates into CAWSYEIQTGFSYEQYF.